This note documents a single T cell receptor (beta chain) sequence. There are many counts of this clonotype. Its antigen target is currently unknown. No quality values exist for individual bases; no much larger clone is one base distant. The data stem from a study of tumor-infiltrating lymphocytes in primary liver carcinoma (dated by TCRdb to the late 2010s). Turning to the overall study: The five patients, three men and two women aged 30 to 69 years, had hepatocellular carcinoma (four) or combined HCC and intrahepatic cholangiocarcinoma (one). The tumors of the five patients were staged as T1-T3 N0M0, with maximum diameters ranging from roughly 4.2 to 10 cm. Each sample produced about 3.5 to 8 million productive TCRbeta reads, and read depth showed no significant difference between tissue types. For each liver tumor, the study sampled five regions along with adjacent normal tissue and blood, and applied TCRbeta repertoire sequencing, expression microarrays and whole-exome sequencing. A total of 35 specimens from 5 patients underwent TCRbeta repertoire sequencing, comprising 25 or so tumor regions, 5 adjacent noncancerous liver tissues and 5 peripheral blood samples. To link TCRbeta repertoire diversity with the local molecular phenotype, the roughly 27 tumor region samples were profiled using Agilent mRNA microarrays. Reproducibility between technical replicate repertoires was high, with correlation coefficients above 0.95 and mean shared-clone rates approximately 0.91. Beyond this particular receptor, the publication reports: Only about 7.5-25% of top clones were found in all five regions of a tumor, suggesting spatial heterogeneity of tumor-infiltrating T cells. Consistent with antigen-driven expansion, pairs of tumor regions showed higher repertoire overlap (mean roughly 36%) than either tumor-adjacent pairs (approximately 17%) or tumor-blood pairs (roughly 15%). Because only the TCR beta chain was sequenced and unpaired alpha chains were not captured, true repertoire diversity is likely underestimated. With just a few patients in the study, the authors point out that the findings should be validated in a larger study. Comparison of CD4+ and CD8+ T cell repertoires was precluded by the use of bulk unsorted samples. The top 250 clones accounted for a significantly greater share of the repertoire in tumors than in blood (p = 0.039).

TCRbeta-specific cDNA was reverse-transcribed from approximately 460 ng total RNA using a constant-region primer and ProtoScript II reverse transcriptase. Three nested multiplex PCR rounds, following a slightly modified ARM-PCR procedure, were used to build the TCRbeta libraries. Each of the first two PCR rounds ran for about 11 cycles using multiplex TRBV1-TRBV30 forward primers together with a Cbeta reverse primer. Sample barcodes and Illumina adapters were added in a final 25-cycle PCR with Deep VentR polymerase. Amplicons of 200-500 bp were gel-purified with a QIAquick gel extraction kit before sequencing. The TCRbeta amplicons were sequenced with 250-bp paired-end reads on an Illumina HiSeq 2500. As for the authors' bioinformatics: To recover full CDR3 sequences, reads were quality-trimmed using Trimmomatic v0.33 and paired reads were then merged using FLASH v1.2.11. V, D and J germline segments were assigned to the rearranged TCRbeta sequences by MiGEC v1.2.1b. Clonotype statistics and Shannon-Wiener diversity indices were computed with VDJtools v1.0.0. Except for diversity analysis, only each sample's 250 most abundant clonotypes were used in subsequent analyses to reduce sampling bias. TCRdb applied fastp at Q25 and MiXCR to the public reads, then kept only in-frame beta chains. Rows merge per CDR3 protein into single entries with the most common DNA and genes. TCRdb, not the authors, supplied the V and J calls. This sample holds about 54,000 distinct CDR3 sequences; roughly 77% were observed only once. Clones ranked in the top ten supply approximately 25% of the sample.

Without any cell sorting, total RNA and DNA were extracted together from around 18-30 mg of bulk tissue using the AllPrep DNA/RNA mini kit. Between November 2015 and March 2016, a handful of patients in China with histopathologically diagnosed primary liver carcinoma had their tumors surgically resected. Chronic HBV infection was present in the patients, and the patients were treatment-naive at sampling. Each tumor was sampled at five spatially separated regions: the tumor centre plus the superior, inferior, left-lateral and right-lateral poles. Histology showed that every tumor sample contained more than 85% viable tumor cells. Pieces of fresh tumor and adjacent tissue were cut in half, with one half kept in RNAlater at -80 degrees C and the other half sent for histology. V gives up 4 bases and J gives up 6 bases, and the segment between their germline ends measures 19 bases. From the cysteine through the phenylalanine, the CDR3 covers 15 amino acids. Kept here is only the CDR3 DNA, which spans 45 bases and is read in frame from base 1. CDR1 and CDR2 were assigned from the germline V gene as MGHRA and YSYEKL.

The rearrangement combines TRBV4-1 with TRBJ2-7, with no reliable assignment of the D segment. The material sequenced was liver tumor tissue from sampling region 2. The cell subset or site label for this specimen denotes: tumor region T2, inferior pole. The sequence was collected from a man aged 35 to 55 with primary liver carcinoma and hepatitis B virus infection. The bases read TGCGCCAGCAGCCGGGATTTAGCATCCACATCCGAGCAGTACTTC. It is translated as CASSRDLASTSEQYF.